This is a list of T cell receptor beta chains from one sample in a study of T cell changes during pregnancy in multiple sclerosis. The method was immunoSEQ multiplex PCR; TCRdb's version includes in-frame clones alone and lacks a portion of them. This table has about 33,000 clones, around 92% appearing once. Sequencing was done on a sample of PBMCs (not recorded whether the cells were cultured). The receptors derive from a female donor with multiple sclerosis, enrolled in a pregnancy study. Each CDR3 is given with its conserved first and last residue. A D gene is named only where the DNA matches it firmly. A row's size may be missing; if present it is once, few, many or a size class.

j_gene: TRBJ1-2
v_gene: TRBV19
abundance: .
d_gene: .
CDR3nt: TGTGCCAGTAGTATAGGGGCGTTCGATGGCTACACCTTC
CDR3aa: CASSIGAFDGYTF

j_gene: TRBJ2-7
v_gene: TRBV21-1
abundance: once
d_gene: .
CDR3nt: TGTGCCAGCAGGAATGGGATGCTACACGTGTTAGACGAGCAGTACTTC
CDR3aa: CASRNGMLHVLDEQYF

j_gene: TRBJ2-1
v_gene: TRBV14
abundance: .
d_gene: .
CDR3nt: TGTGCCAGCAGCCCTAGTAGCTCCTACAATGAGCAGTTCTTC
CDR3aa: CASSPSSSYNEQFF

j_gene: TRBJ1-1
v_gene: TRBV30
abundance: .
d_gene: .
CDR3nt: TGTGCCTGGAGCGAAGGGGACACAGAAGCTTTCTTT
CDR3aa: CAWSEGDTEAFF

j_gene: TRBJ2-3
v_gene: TRBV5-1
abundance: .
d_gene: TRBD2
CDR3nt: TGCGCCAGCAGCTCGGGACTAGAGGTAGATACGCAGTATTTT
CDR3aa: CASSSGLEVDTQYF

j_gene: TRBJ1-3
v_gene: TRBV6-5
abundance: .
d_gene: TRBD1
CDR3nt: TGTGCCAGCAGACCGGGACAGGGGAATGGAAACACCATATATTTT
CDR3aa: CASRPGQGNGNTIYF

j_gene: TRBJ2-1
v_gene: TRBV7-3
abundance: .
d_gene: .
CDR3nt: TGTGCCAGCAGCCTAGGGGACGGCGGGCAGTTCTTC
CDR3aa: CASSLGDGGQFF

j_gene: TRBJ2-1
v_gene: TRBV27
abundance: .
d_gene: TRBD2
CDR3nt: TGTGCCAGCAGCAAAGGGAGGGACCCTTACAATGAGCAGTTCTTC
CDR3aa: CASSKGRDPYNEQFF

j_gene: TRBJ2-3
v_gene: TRBV5-4
abundance: .
d_gene: TRBD2
CDR3nt: TGTGCCAGCAGCTTACGTAGCGGGACCTCCACAGATACGCAGTATTTT
CDR3aa: CASSLRSGTSTDTQYF

j_gene: TRBJ1-2
v_gene: TRBV5-4
abundance: .
d_gene: .
CDR3nt: TGTGCCAGCAGCTTGAGAGGGGCGGACTATGGCTACACCTTC
CDR3aa: CASSLRGADYGYTF

j_gene: TRBJ2-3
v_gene: TRBV5-4
abundance: .
d_gene: TRBD1
CDR3nt: TGTGCCAGCAGCTTGGATCTGAAGGGGGCAACAGATACGCAGTATTTT
CDR3aa: CASSLDLKGATDTQYF

j_gene: TRBJ2-2
v_gene: TRBV21-1
abundance: .
d_gene: .
CDR3nt: TGTGCCAGCAGCTTCCAGGTGGGTAGCGGGAGAAAGACCGGGGAGCTGTTTTTT
CDR3aa: CASSFQVGSGRKTGELFF

j_gene: TRBJ2-7
v_gene: TRBV11-2
abundance: .
d_gene: TRBD2
CDR3nt: TGTGCCAGCAGCGCAACTAGCGGCCCCTACGAGCAGTACTTC
CDR3aa: CASSATSGPYEQYF

j_gene: TRBJ2-1
v_gene: TRBV7-7
abundance: .
d_gene: TRBD2
CDR3nt: TGTGCTAGCACTGATAGCGGGAGGGCCTCCTACAATGAGCAGTTCTTC
CDR3aa: CASTDSGRASYNEQFF

j_gene: TRBJ2-7
v_gene: TRBV6-5
abundance: .
d_gene: .
CDR3nt: TGTGCCAGCAGACGTACGGGTTCCTACGAGCAGTACTTC
CDR3aa: CASRRTGSYEQYF

j_gene: TRBJ2-5
v_gene: TRBV6-5
abundance: .
d_gene: .
CDR3nt: TGTGCCAGCAGTTATTCGGGAGTTGATCGAGAGACCCAGTACTTC
CDR3aa: CASSYSGVDRETQYF

j_gene: TRBJ2-1
v_gene: TRBV27
abundance: .
d_gene: TRBD2
CDR3nt: TGTGCCACCTCGGCCGGGACTAGCGGATACAATGAGCAGTTCTTC
CDR3aa: CATSAGTSGYNEQFF